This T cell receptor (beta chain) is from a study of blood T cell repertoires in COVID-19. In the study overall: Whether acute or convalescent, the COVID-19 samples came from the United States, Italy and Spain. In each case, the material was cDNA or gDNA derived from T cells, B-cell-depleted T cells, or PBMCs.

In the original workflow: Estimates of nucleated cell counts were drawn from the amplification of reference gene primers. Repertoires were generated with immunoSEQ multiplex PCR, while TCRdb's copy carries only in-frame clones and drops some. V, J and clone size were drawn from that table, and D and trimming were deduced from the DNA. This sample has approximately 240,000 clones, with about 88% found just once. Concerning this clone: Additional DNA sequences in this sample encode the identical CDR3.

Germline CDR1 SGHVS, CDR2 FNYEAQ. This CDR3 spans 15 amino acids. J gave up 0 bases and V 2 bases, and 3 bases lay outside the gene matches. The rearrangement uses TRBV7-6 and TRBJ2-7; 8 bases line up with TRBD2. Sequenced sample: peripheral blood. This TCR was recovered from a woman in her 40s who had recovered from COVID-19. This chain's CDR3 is CASSLTGTSSYEQYF. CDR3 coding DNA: TGTGCCAGCAGCTTAACAGGGACTAGCTCCTACGAGCAGTACTTC. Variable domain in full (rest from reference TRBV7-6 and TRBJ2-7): GAGVSQSPRYKVTKRGQDVALRCDPISGHVSLYWYRQALGQGPEFLTYFNYEAQQDKSGLPNDRFSAERPEGSISTLTIQRTEQRDSAMYRCASSLTGTSSYEQYFGPGTRLTVT.